Presented here are 16 T cell receptor beta chains from one specimen sequenced in a study of tumor and adjacent non-tumor tissue in lung cancer. RNA was extracted from bulk tissue without any cell sorting. This non-tumor lung sample came from over 3 cm beyond the tumor edge. Three rounds of nested PCR, following a modified ARM-PCR protocol, produced the TCRbeta library. MiXCR, applied by TCRdb to the multiplex PCR reads, yields one record per CDR3 protein. There are roughly 49,000 distinct CDR3 sequences in the sample; 74% occur only once, and 20% to 25% lies in the top ten. Sequenced input: distant non-tumor lung tissue. Source of these receptors: a woman aged 60-75 years with non-small cell lung cancer.

In regard to this clonotype: This CDR3 fails to terminate in the conserved phenylalanine or tryptophan, so it likely reflects a read error. This chain uses TRBV11-2 with TRBJ1-1; unclear D gene. The length of the CDR3 is 11 residues. The germline CDR1 and CDR2 sequences are SGHAT and FQNNGV. The DNA of the CDR3 is TGTGCCGGCAGCTTAGTGACCGAAGCTTTCTTA. It specifies CAGSLVTEAFL.

This clonotype was seen many times. This chain uses TRBV10-1 with TRBJ2-1; the match to TRBD2 covers 13 bases. The V and J ends lost 6 bases and 1 base, in that order; junction bases with no gene match: 3. This CDR3 has 16 residues. The germline CDR1 and CDR2 sequences are WNHNN and SYGVQD (reference sequence). CDR3 protein: CASSLTSGGSYNEQFF. DNA of the CDR3: TGCGCCAGCAGCCTGACTAGCGGGGGGTCCTACAATGAGCAGTTCTTC.

The rearrangement uses TRBV11-2 and TRBJ2-7, with TRBD1 matching 8 bases. This CDR3 region has 14 residues. The V gene end was trimmed by 2 bases and the J gene end by 4 bases; junction bases not matched to a gene: 4. CDR1 and CDR2 from the germline V gene are SGHAT and FQNNGV. DNA for the CDR3: TGTGCCAGCAGCTTACCAACAGGGGGTTACGAGCAGTACTTC. Amino acids: CASSLPTGGYEQYF.

Concerning this clonotype: Since a much larger clone is just one base distant, this may be a read error. V gene TRBV5-1 combines with J gene TRBJ1-1, with no clear D. From germline, CDR1 is SGHRS and CDR2 YFSETQ. CDR3 length: 14 residues. CDR3 in DNA: TGCGCCAGCAGGAGAGAGTTAATGAACGCTGAAGCTTTCTTT. Translated: CASRRELMNAEAFF.

As to this clonotype: At one end the junction does not follow the germline gene, possibly because of a read error. The V and J genes are TRBV11-2 and TRBJ2-1, with TRBD2 matching over 8 bases. Germline lookup yields CDR1 SGHAT and CDR2 FQNNGV. The CDR3 loop spans 15 amino acids. The CDR3 DNA reads TGTGCCAGCAGCTTAGCCAACGGGGGGGCGGATGAGGAGTTCTTC. Translation: CASSLANGGADEEFF.

Concerning this clonotype: Because the CDR3 is missing its conserved closing phenylalanine or tryptophan, this is likely a read error. Because the CDR3's place on the DNA is in doubt, the DNA is left out and the CDR3 is given as listed by TCRdb. The CDR3: CASSQEVLGQGEASL. The chain couples TRBV4-1 to TRBJ1-1; the table's TRBD1 call for D was not verified on the DNA. Germline V CDR1 and CDR2: MGHRA, YSYEKL. The CDR3 has 15 amino acids, counting both end residues.

About this clonotype: A read error is possible here, since a much larger clone lies one base away. This rearrangement joins TRBV5-7 to TRBJ2-1; D possibly corresponds to TRBD1 (6 bases). TRBV5-7 is designated an ORF whose function remains uncertain. This CDR3 has 15 amino acids. CDR3 coding DNA: TGTGCCAACAGCTTGCGAGCCCCAGGGGTCAATGAGCAGTTCTTC. As protein: CANSLRAPGVNEQFF.

Points on this clonotype: Without the conserved terminal phenylalanine or tryptophan, this CDR3 likely stems from a read error. The V call is TRBV6-2 or TRBV6-3, the J call TRBJ2-1; D call uncertain. CDR3 length: 14 amino acids. From germline, CDR1 is MNHEY and CDR2 SVGEGT. The CDR3 sequence is CASSPAVSYNDQFL. The CDR3 coding sequence is TGTGCCAGCAGTCCCGCGGTTTCCTACAATGATCAGTTCCTC.

Note on this clonotype: Sequence at one end of the junction differs from germline and may be a read error. The chain uses TRBV11-3 and TRBJ1-1, with D unresolved. The CDR3 has 14 residues. Germline CDR1 is SGHNT and CDR2 is YENEEA. In DNA form, the CDR3 reads TGTGTCAGCAGCGCGCCTGGGTCCCACATTGAAGCTTTCTTT. Its protein product is CVSSAPGSHIEAFF.

As to this clonotype: This may arise from a read error, as a much more abundant clone is one base away. The V call is TRBV20-1, the J call TRBJ2-2; D is unclear. Trimming took 4 bases from V and 6 from J, leaving 15 bases between them. The CDR3 extends over 14 amino acids. Germline V lookup: CDR1 DFQATT, CDR2 SNEGSKA (reference sequence). Here the CDR3 DNA reads TGCAGTGCTATATTGACATGGGTTGCCGGGGAGCTGTTTTTT. Its protein product is CSAILTWVAGELFF.

As regards this clonotype: Its ends do not fully match the called genes, so a read error is possible. The chain employs TRBV7-9 and TRBJ1-1, with TRBD1 identical over 8 bases. Germline CDR1 SEHNR, CDR2 FQNEAQ (reference sequence). There are 13 residues in the CDR3. The CDR3 nucleotides are TGTGCCAGCTGCTTCCGGGACAGGCCGAAAGCTCTCTTT. This encodes CASCFRDRPKALF.

A remark on this clonotype: The junction departs from germline at one end; a sequencing error may be responsible. The V gene is TRBV28, the J gene TRBJ1-6; D remains unclear. This CDR3 has 15 residues. Germline values: CDR1 MDHEN, CDR2 SYDVKM. CDR3 DNA: TGTGTCAGCACCAGTGGTGGGGAAGGCAATTCACCCCTCCACTTT. Translating it yields CVSTSGGEGNSPLHF.

On this clonotype itself: Being one base from a much bigger clone, this may be a read error. This chain joins TRBV30 and TRBJ2-4; no clear D. Germline assignment: CDR1 GTSNPN and CDR2 SVGIG (reference sequence). The CDR3 is 13 amino acids. The CDR3 DNA is TGTTCCTGGAGTGCTGGTGCCAAAAACATTCAGTACTTC. This translates into CSWSAGAKNIQYF.

This chain connects TRBV11-3 to TRBJ2-5, with TRBD2 as a possible D gene (6 bases). Germline V CDR1 and CDR2: SGHNT, YENEEA. V lost 5 bases, J lost 1 base, and 20 bases lay in between. This CDR3 has 17 amino acids. CDR3 nucleotides: TGTGCCAGCAGCATAGGAGGGCCCGGACGATTCCAAGAGACCCAGTACTTC. It specifies CASSIGGPGRFQETQYF.

For this clonotype: This may be a read error: a much more frequent sequence differs by one nucleotide. The chain recombines TRBV28 with TRBJ2-7; TRBD1 agrees at 10 bases. This CDR3 has 13 residues. Germline CDR1 reads MDHEN; CDR2 reads SYDVKM. The CDR3 bases are TGTGCCAGTGGGACAGGGGAAACCTACGAGCTGTACTTC. Its protein is CASGTGETYELYF. Complete variable domain (other parts from reference TRBV28 and TRBJ2-7): DVKVTQSSRYLVKRTGEKVFLECVQDMDHENMFWYRQDPGLGLRLIYFSYDVKMKEKGDIPEGYSVSREKKERFSLILESASTNQTSMYLCASGTGETYELYFGPGTRLTVT.

This clonotype was seen more than once but under ten times. The chain is built from TRBV28 and TRBJ1-6, with TRBD1 matching 8 bases. This CDR3 has 14 amino acids. The germline V gene has CDR1 MDHEN and CDR2 SYDVKM. Trimming cost V 7 bases and J 10 bases; bases outside gene matches: 9. In DNA form, the CDR3 reads TGTGCCAGCAATTCAGGGGGCGTCAGCTCACCCCTCCACTTT. Its translation is CASNSGGVSSPLHF.